The clone carrying this T cell receptor beta chain was found once. The record originates from a study of blood T cell repertoires in COVID-19. Study-wide background: Samples representing acute and convalescent COVID-19 were sourced from the United States, Italy and Spain. T cells, B-cell-depleted T cells, or PBMCs supplied cDNA or gDNA.

The table came from immunoSEQ multiplex PCR; TCRdb's copy has only in-frame clones and leaves some out. Among about 380,000 clones listed, roughly 87% were seen once. Per the germline V gene, CDR1 is SGHRS and CDR2 is YFSETQ. The V end was cut by 0 bases, the J end by 3 bases, with 13 bases between. CDR3 length: 15 amino acids. Before being deemed recovered, Cohort 3 donors had two negative PCRs, clearance, or symptom resolution. Sequenced sample: PBMCs or T cells enriched from blood (not recorded which). The TCR sequence derives from a woman under 40 who had recovered from COVID-19. The chain links TRBV5-1 to TRBJ2-7, with a weak D call TRBD1 (5 bases). This CDR3 reads CASSLVSGKNYEQYF. The CDR3 DNA reads TGCGCCAGCAGCTTGGTTTCAGGGAAGAACTACGAGCAGTACTTC.